The clone carrying this T cell receptor (beta chain) was detected once. The junction departs from the called germline gene at one end, perhaps through a read error. The data were obtained in a study of T cell changes during pregnancy in multiple sclerosis. Only in-frame clones appear in the TCRdb table, and some are missing; sequencing was by immunoSEQ multiplex PCR. The sample yields approximately 33,000 clones, just over 85% seen once. The CDR3 totals 15 residues. CDR1 is SGHAT, CDR2 FQNNGV, per germline. The J gene is TRBJ1-2, the V gene TRBV11-2; no firm D call. The sequence was obtained from a female donor in good health, enrolled as a control in a pregnancy study. This sample comprised CD4+ T cells from peripheral blood mononuclear cells, obtained in the first trimester of pregnancy. CDR3 nucleotide sequence: TGTGCCAGCACCTTAGACCCCCAGGATCTCTATGGCTACACCTTC. Protein: CASTLDPQDLYGYTF.